Presented here are 29 T cell receptor beta chains from one specimen sequenced in a study of T cell responses to AZD1222 COVID-19 vaccine. The method was immunoSEQ multiplex PCR; TCRdb's version includes in-frame clones alone and lacks a portion of them. In the table there are tens of thousands of clones, approximately 92% of which are singletons. Sequenced here: peripheral blood, sampled 28 days after the second AZD1222 dose. These receptors came from an adult who received the AZD1222 COVID-19 vaccine.

The chain carries TRBV28 and TRBJ2-5; 11 positions agree with TRBD2. This CDR3 is 17 amino acids long. CDR1 and CDR2 (germline): MDHEN, SYDVKM. Trimming took 3 bases from V and 5 from J; bases not matched to a gene: 11. The CDR3 nucleotides are TGTGCCAGCAGTTTCATAGGTAGCGGGAGGGCCGTGGAGACCCAGTACTTC. Translation gives CASSFIGSGRAVETQYF.

J is TRBJ1-4 and V is TRBV30; tentatively, D is TRBD1 (5 bases). Germline V CDR1 and CDR2: GTSNPN, SVGIG (reference sequence). The ends were cut back, 4 bases at V and 7 bases at J, with 22 bases in the middle. The CDR3 runs 16 residues. CDR3 residues: CAWTRSRGKSGEKLFF. For the CDR3, the DNA is TGTGCCTGGACCCGTTCGAGGGGCAAAAGCGGTGAAAAACTGTTTTTT.

J is TRBJ1-2 and V is TRBV29-1, with 7 bases fitting TRBD1. Germline values: CDR1 SQVTM, CDR2 ANQGSEA. The ends lost 3 bases at V and 1 base at J; junction bases unmatched: 2. This CDR3 spans 13 amino acids. The CDR3 DNA reads TGCAGCGTTGAGGGGGACAGTAACTATGGCTACACCTTC. This sequence encodes CSVEGDSNYGYTF.

This clone was recorded a few times. The DNA of the CDR3 is TGTGCCAGCAGTGAAAGTGACGGAATCTACGAGCAGTACTTC. Its protein is CASSESDGIYEQYF. V gene TRBV2 combines with J gene TRBJ2-7; D call uncertain. The CDR3 extends over 14 amino acids. V was trimmed by 2 bases and J by 3 bases, leaving 11 bases between them. Germline V gene sequence: CDR1 SNHLY, CDR2 FYNNEI.

The chain uses TRBV19 and TRBJ1-5; the D gene is possibly TRBD1 (5 bases). The germline V gene has CDR1 LNHDA and CDR2 SQIVND (reference sequence). The V end was cut by 1 base, the J end by 3 bases, with 13 bases between. CDR3 length: 16 amino acids. This chain's CDR3 is CASSIGPGLNNQPQHF. In DNA, the CDR3 is TGTGCCAGTAGTATAGGCCCAGGGTTGAACAATCAGCCCCAGCATTTT.

This clone was counted a few times. The chain employs TRBV28 and TRBJ1-1; D is ambiguous. Germline CDR1 is MDHEN and CDR2 is SYDVKM. Deletions cut 1 base from V and 4 bases from J, with 19 bases between. The CDR3 covers 17 residues. CDR3 DNA: TGTGCCAGCAGTTTATTGTCGGCAGGATTTGTCAGCACTGAAGCTTTCTTT. Translating it yields CASSLLSAGFVSTEAFF.

The CDR3 sequence is CASSLTGTGEGETEAFF. CDR3 DNA: TGTGCCAGCAGCTTAACCGGGACAGGGGAAGGAGAAACTGAAGCTTTCTTT. V gene TRBV7-9 combines with J gene TRBJ1-1; 10 bases map to TRBD1. From germline, CDR1 is SEHNR and CDR2 FQNEAQ (reference sequence). The ends lost 2 bases at V and 5 bases at J; junction bases unmatched: 11. CDR3 size: 17 residues.

The gene calls are TRBV7-2 and TRBJ1-2, with a possible D match to TRBD1 (5 bases). From germline, CDR1 is SGHTA and CDR2 FQGNSA. The CDR3 loop spans 15 amino acids. Trimming removed 5 bases from V and 4 bases from J, with 17 bases in between. As DNA, the CDR3 is TGTGCCAGCAGCCAAGGGGCAACGCTGGGCTATGGCTACACCTTC. It specifies CASSQGATLGYGYTF. Full variable domain (missing parts from reference TRBV7-2 and TRBJ1-2): GAGVSQSPSNKVTEKGKDVELRCDPISGHTALYWYRQSLGQGLEFLIYFQGNSAPDKSGLPSDRFSAERTGGSVSTLTIQRTQQEDSAVYLCASSQGATLGYGYTFGSGTRLTVV.

J is TRBJ2-5 and V is TRBV7-2, with 9 bases aligning to TRBD1. Germline V CDR1 and CDR2: SGHTA, FQGNSA. J lost 5 bases, V lost 5 bases, and 3 bases had no gene match. CDR3 size: 13 residues. The CDR3 loop is CASSTTGGETQYF. CDR3 bases: TGTGCCAGCAGCACGACAGGGGGGGAGACCCAGTACTTC.

A few counts support this clone. The rearrangement links TRBV2 to TRBJ2-7; D gene uncertain. The germline gives CDR1 SNHLY, CDR2 FYNNEI. V lost 4 bases and J lost 3, with 16 bases in between. CDR3 size: 15 residues. The DNA of the CDR3 is TGTGCCAGCAGTGGTATAGGTCAAAGCCTCTACGAGCAGTACTTC. It yields the protein CASSGIGQSLYEQYF.

The CDR3 DNA is TGTGCCAGCAGCCTGACTAGCGGCCCCGGGGCTGAGCAGTTCTTC. Protein sequence: CASSLTSGPGAEQFF. The chain employs TRBV3-1 (or the pseudogene TRBV3-2) and TRBJ2-1, with 9 positions matching TRBD2. CDR1 and CDR2 (germline): LGHDT, YNNKEL (reference sequence). There are 15 residues in the CDR3. V trimming: 4 bases; J trimming: 9 bases; junction bases outside the gene matches: 10.

This sequence joins TRBV24-1 and TRBJ1-4, with D perhaps TRBD1 (6 bases). Trimming took 4 bases from V and 2 from J, leaving 13 bases between them. The CDR3 is 16 amino acids. Per the germline V gene, CDR1 is KGHDR and CDR2 is SFDVKD. The CDR3 DNA reads as TGTGCCACCAGTGACACCACAACAGGGACTAATGAAAAACTGTTTTTT. Translating it yields CATSDTTTGTNEKLFF.

The chain employs TRBV6-5 and TRBJ2-3; the D gene could be TRBD1 or TRBD2 (5 bases each). The CDR3 consists of 14 residues. V lost 6 bases and J lost 4, with 14 bases in between. CDR1 and CDR2 (germline): MNHEY, SVGAGI. This CDR3 reads CASREGTPPDTQYF. The CDR3 bases are TGTGCCAGCAGAGAGGGGACCCCCCCAGATACGCAGTATTTT.

CDR3 sequence reads: CASSKAVGCHTEAFF. For the CDR3, the DNA is TGTGCCAGCAGCAAAGCGGTCGGGTGCCACACTGAAGCTTTCTTT. The rearrangement links TRBV21-1 to TRBJ1-1. TRBV21-1 is assigned pseudogene status. The CDR3 sequence is 15 residues long.

V gene TRBV12-5 combines with J gene TRBJ1-2; D remains ambiguous. This CDR3 region has 13 residues. Trimming took off 0 bases at V and 6 bases at J, with 8 bases between the two ends. In germline, CDR1 is LGHNT, CDR2 FRNRAP. Written as DNA, the CDR3 is TGTGCTAGTGGTTTGGTAGAAGGGCATGGCTACACCTTC. Translating it yields CASGLVEGHGYTF.

The chain combines TRBV21-1 with TRBJ1-5. TRBV21-1 is a pseudogene locus. The CDR3 runs to 16 residues. CDR3 in DNA: TGTGCCAGCAGCTCCTTACCGCGAAAAGGCAATCAGCCCCAGCATTTT. Its protein is CASSSLPRKGNQPQHF.

The chain has TRBV15 and TRBJ1-6; 9 bases align to TRBD1. The germline V gene has CDR1 LNHNV and CDR2 YYDKDF (reference sequence). This CDR3 spans 14 amino acids. With V trimmed by 5 bases and J by 6 bases, 2 bases remained unmatched. DNA of the CDR3: TGTGCCACCAGCCGGGACAGGGTTAATTCACCCCTCCACTTT. Encoded protein: CATSRDRVNSPLHF. The entire variable domain, with the rest obtained from reference TRBV15 and TRBJ1-6, is as follows: DAMVIQNPRYQVTQFGKPVTLSCSQTLNHNVMYWYQQKSSQAPKLLFHYYDKDFNNEADTPDNFQSRRPNTSFCFLDIRSPGLGDTAMYLCATSRDRVNSPLHFGNGTRLTVT.

The rearrangement links TRBV18 to TRBJ1-2, with D possibly matching TRBD1 (6 bases). V lost 0 bases and J lost 1, with 12 bases in between. The germline CDR1 and CDR2 sequences are KGHSH and LQKENI. This CDR3 is 16 amino acids long. CDR3 sequence reads: CASSPPGAGLNYGYTF. The CDR3 DNA reads TGTGCCAGCTCACCACCGGGGGCAGGGCTTAACTATGGCTACACCTTC.

The rearrangement links TRBV7-2 to TRBJ2-5, with D possibly TRBD2 on 6 matching bases. Per the germline V gene, CDR1 is SGHTA and CDR2 is FQGNSA. With 5 bases removed from V and 9 bases from J, the gap between germline ends came to 10 bases. This CDR3 comprises 11 residues. CDR3 loop: CASSGGVAQYF. In DNA, the CDR3 is TGTGCCAGCAGCGGAGGGGTCGCCCAGTACTTC.

The chain uses TRBV28 and TRBJ2-4; D may be TRBD2 (5 bases). The V gene's germline CDR1 is MDHEN and CDR2 SYDVKM. Trimming took 4 bases from V and 7 from J, leaving 17 bases between them. The CDR3 is 15 residues long. The CDR3 coding sequence is TGTGCCAGCAGTTCACCGCCGGCGGGCCCCAACATTCAGTACTTC. As protein: CASSSPPAGPNIQYF. Combining the CDR3 with reference TRBV28 and TRBJ2-4 gives the whole variable domain DVKVTQSSRYLVKRTGEKVFLECVQDMDHENMFWYRQDPGLGLRLIYFSYDVKMKEKGDIPEGYSVSREKKERFSLILESASTNQTSMYLCASSSPPAGPNIQYFGAGTRLSVL.

This clone was observed a single time. The chain uses TRBV24-1 and TRBJ2-5; TRBD1 is a possible D gene (6 bases). The length of the CDR3 is 14 residues. V dropped 4 bases and J dropped 4 bases, with 12 bases sitting between them. In germline, CDR1 is KGHDR, CDR2 SFDVKD. The CDR3 sequence is CATSDMGRGETQYF. The CDR3 region has the DNA TGTGCCACCAGTGACATGGGCAGGGGAGAGACCCAGTACTTC.

The chain recombines TRBV29-1 with TRBJ2-1; 11 bases agree with TRBD1. Germline V CDR1 and CDR2: SQVTM, ANQGSEA. V dropped 6 bases and J dropped 3; count of bases not matched to a gene: 10. This CDR3 contains 16 residues. The CDR3 region has the DNA TGCAGCGTCCGGGGACAGGGGGGGAGAGGCTACAATGAGCAGTTCTTC. Its protein is CSVRGQGGRGYNEQFF.

Only one count was recorded for this clone. The chain is built from TRBV18 and TRBJ1-2, with 7 bases identical to TRBD1. The CDR3 loop spans 14 amino acids. V trimming: 3 bases; J trimming: 0 bases; junction bases outside the gene matches: 1. Germline V gives CDR1 KGHSH, CDR2 LQKENI. The CDR3 region has the DNA TGTGCCAGCTCACCGACAGGGACTAACTATGGCTACACCTTC. This gives the protein CASSPTGTNYGYTF.

The chain combines TRBV11-3 with TRBJ1-1; no firm D call. Trimming cost V 5 bases and J 3 bases, with 13 bases left between them. Germline lookup yields CDR1 SGHNT and CDR2 YENEEA. The CDR3 covers 14 residues. The DNA for the CDR3 is TGTGCCAGCAGCCCTCCTTCGGTGGACACTGAAGCTTTCTTT. Translated: CASSPPSVDTEAFF.

The CDR3 DNA follows: TGTGCCTGGAGTCTTACGACAGGGTGGGGCACTGAAGCTTTCTTT. Translated, it gives CAWSLTTGWGTEAFF. The V gene is TRBV30, the J gene TRBJ1-1; TRBD1 matches 7 bases. V dropped 2 bases and J dropped 4; count of bases not matched to a gene: 10. This CDR3 has 15 amino acids. CDR1 is GTSNPN, CDR2 SVGIG, per germline (reference sequence).

The chain joins TRBV5-4 to TRBJ1-4, with 7 bases fitting TRBD1. The CDR3 runs to 14 residues. V trimming: 5 bases; J trimming: 8 bases; junction bases outside the gene matches: 9. Germline assignment: CDR1 SGHNT and CDR2 YYREEE (reference sequence). CDR3: CASSPQGGGEKLFF. CDR3 bases: TGTGCCAGCAGTCCCCAGGGGGGTGGGGAAAAACTGTTTTTT. The full variable domain, with the rest looked up from reference TRBV5-4 and TRBJ1-4, is ETGVTQSPTHLIKTRGQQVTLRCSSQSGHNTVSWYQQALGQGPQFIFQYYREEENGRGNFPPRFSGLQFPNYSSELNVNALELDDSALYLCASSPQGGGEKLFFGSGTQLSVL.

This chain links TRBV4-1 with TRBJ1-4, with D perhaps TRBD1 (5 bases). Trimming stripped 4 bases from V and 1 base from J, with 19 bases between. The CDR3 consists of 18 residues. The germline V gene has CDR1 MGHRA and CDR2 YSYEKL. The CDR3 loop reads CASSLILGRHKTNEKLFF. CDR3 bases: TGCGCCAGCAGCCTGATTTTGGGGCGACATAAAACTAATGAAAAACTGTTTTTT.

This clone was seen only a few times. This chain uses TRBV27 with TRBJ1-6; D is uncertain. Trimming stripped 2 bases from V and 8 bases from J, with 7 bases between. CDR3 length equals 13 residues. Germline CDR1 is MNHEY and CDR2 is SMNVEV (reference sequence). Written as DNA, the CDR3 is TGTGCCAGCAGTTTAGAGGTTTATTCACCCCTCCACTTT. It specifies CASSLEVYSPLHF.

The chain is built from TRBV19 and TRBJ2-2; D gene ambiguous. Trimming shortened V by 7 bases and J by 0 bases, and 9 bases separated the two germline ends. The CDR3 consists of 14 residues. Germline assignment: CDR1 LNHDA and CDR2 SQIVND (reference sequence). CDR3 residues: CASTHNTNTGELFF. The CDR3 region has the DNA TGTGCCAGTACTCATAATACGAACACCGGGGAGCTGTTTTTT.